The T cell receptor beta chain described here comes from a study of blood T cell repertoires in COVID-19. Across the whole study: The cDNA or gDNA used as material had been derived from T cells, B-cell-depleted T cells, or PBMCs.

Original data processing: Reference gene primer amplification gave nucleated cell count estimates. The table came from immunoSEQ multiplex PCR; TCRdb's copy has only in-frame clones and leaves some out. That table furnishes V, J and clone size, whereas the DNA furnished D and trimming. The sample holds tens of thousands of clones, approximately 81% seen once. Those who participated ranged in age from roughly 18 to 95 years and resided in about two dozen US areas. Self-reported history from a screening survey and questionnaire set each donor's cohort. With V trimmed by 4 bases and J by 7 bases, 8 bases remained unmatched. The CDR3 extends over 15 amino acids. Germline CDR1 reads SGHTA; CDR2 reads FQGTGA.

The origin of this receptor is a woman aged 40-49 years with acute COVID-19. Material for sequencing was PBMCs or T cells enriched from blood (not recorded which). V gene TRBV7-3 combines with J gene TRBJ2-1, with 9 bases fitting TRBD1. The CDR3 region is CASSYYRGLGNEQFF. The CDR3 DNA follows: TGTGCCAGCAGCTACTACAGGGGGCTCGGAAATGAGCAGTTCTTC.